This record covers a single T cell receptor beta chain. The antigen is unknown. The data originate from a study of shared clonotypes between healthy human individuals. Per the germline V gene, CDR1 is MNHEY and CDR2 is SMNVEV (reference sequence). The CDR3 runs 14 residues. Between the trimmed V and J ends, which lost 6 bases and 0 bases, there was a span of 12 bases. Findings and limits, study-wide: Relative to clonotypes present in all four donors, those not shared had lower generation probabilities. Generally, estimated richness proved larger in naive subsets than it did in memory subsets. The naive CD4 repertoires of several donors were compared, and 5% to 6.5% of clonotypes were shared.

Every immunoSEQ plate was one replicate of a subset's evenly spread DNA. Produced via immunoSEQ multiplex PCR; TCRdb's table is partial and in-frame only. The sample yields some 2.3 million clones, over 85% seen once. What was sequenced was naive CD4+ T cells from PBMCs. Noted subset: CD45RA+ positively selected. The gene calls are TRBV27 and TRBJ2-7; D remains ambiguous. The source is a man younger than 35 in good health. Some clones in this sample may be carry-over from other donors' samples. The CDR3 DNA follows: TGTGCCAGCAGACCCAGACCGAGCTCCTACGAGCAGTACTTC. Translating it yields CASRPRPSSYEQYF.